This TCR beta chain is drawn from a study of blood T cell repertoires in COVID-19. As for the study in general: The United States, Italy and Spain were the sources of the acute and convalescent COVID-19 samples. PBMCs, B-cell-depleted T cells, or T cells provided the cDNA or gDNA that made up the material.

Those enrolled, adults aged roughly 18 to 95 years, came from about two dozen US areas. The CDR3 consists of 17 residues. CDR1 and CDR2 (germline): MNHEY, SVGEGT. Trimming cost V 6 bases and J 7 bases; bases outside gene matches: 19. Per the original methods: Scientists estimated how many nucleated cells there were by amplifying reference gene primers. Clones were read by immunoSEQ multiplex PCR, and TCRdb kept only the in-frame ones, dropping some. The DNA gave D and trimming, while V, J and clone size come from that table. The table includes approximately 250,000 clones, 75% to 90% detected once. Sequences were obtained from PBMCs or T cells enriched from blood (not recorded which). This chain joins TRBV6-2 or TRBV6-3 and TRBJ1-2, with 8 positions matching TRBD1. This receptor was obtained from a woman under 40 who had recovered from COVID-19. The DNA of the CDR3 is TGTGCCAGCAGCCTCCCGGGACAGGATCGTTATGGCAGTGGCTACACCTTC. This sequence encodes CASSLPGQDRYGSGYTF.